The clone carrying this TCR beta chain has a count of ten or more. TCR beta CDR3 region amplification was performed from RNA transcripts. The HTBI set primed first-round TCR CDR3 RT-PCR. TCRdb ran MiXCR on the multiplex PCR reads and lists one entry per CDR3 protein. The sample carries some 490,000 distinct CDR3 sequences, 20% to 25% recorded once. This record belongs to a study of T cells in Graves' hyperthyroidism and ophthalmopathy. Germline CDR1 reads MNHEY; CDR2 reads SVGAGI. The CDR3 runs 14 residues. V was shortened by 2 bases and J by 1 base, with 8 bases between the two germline ends. The TCR sequence derives from a woman between 65 and 79 years old with Graves' ophthalmopathy. The rearrangement links TRBV6-5 to TRBJ1-1; D may be TRBD1 (5 bases). Sequencing was done on a sample of blood. In nucleotides, the CDR3 is TGTGCCAGCAGTTACGGGGGTGCGAACACTGAAGCTTTCTTT. Translation: CASSYGGANTEAFF.